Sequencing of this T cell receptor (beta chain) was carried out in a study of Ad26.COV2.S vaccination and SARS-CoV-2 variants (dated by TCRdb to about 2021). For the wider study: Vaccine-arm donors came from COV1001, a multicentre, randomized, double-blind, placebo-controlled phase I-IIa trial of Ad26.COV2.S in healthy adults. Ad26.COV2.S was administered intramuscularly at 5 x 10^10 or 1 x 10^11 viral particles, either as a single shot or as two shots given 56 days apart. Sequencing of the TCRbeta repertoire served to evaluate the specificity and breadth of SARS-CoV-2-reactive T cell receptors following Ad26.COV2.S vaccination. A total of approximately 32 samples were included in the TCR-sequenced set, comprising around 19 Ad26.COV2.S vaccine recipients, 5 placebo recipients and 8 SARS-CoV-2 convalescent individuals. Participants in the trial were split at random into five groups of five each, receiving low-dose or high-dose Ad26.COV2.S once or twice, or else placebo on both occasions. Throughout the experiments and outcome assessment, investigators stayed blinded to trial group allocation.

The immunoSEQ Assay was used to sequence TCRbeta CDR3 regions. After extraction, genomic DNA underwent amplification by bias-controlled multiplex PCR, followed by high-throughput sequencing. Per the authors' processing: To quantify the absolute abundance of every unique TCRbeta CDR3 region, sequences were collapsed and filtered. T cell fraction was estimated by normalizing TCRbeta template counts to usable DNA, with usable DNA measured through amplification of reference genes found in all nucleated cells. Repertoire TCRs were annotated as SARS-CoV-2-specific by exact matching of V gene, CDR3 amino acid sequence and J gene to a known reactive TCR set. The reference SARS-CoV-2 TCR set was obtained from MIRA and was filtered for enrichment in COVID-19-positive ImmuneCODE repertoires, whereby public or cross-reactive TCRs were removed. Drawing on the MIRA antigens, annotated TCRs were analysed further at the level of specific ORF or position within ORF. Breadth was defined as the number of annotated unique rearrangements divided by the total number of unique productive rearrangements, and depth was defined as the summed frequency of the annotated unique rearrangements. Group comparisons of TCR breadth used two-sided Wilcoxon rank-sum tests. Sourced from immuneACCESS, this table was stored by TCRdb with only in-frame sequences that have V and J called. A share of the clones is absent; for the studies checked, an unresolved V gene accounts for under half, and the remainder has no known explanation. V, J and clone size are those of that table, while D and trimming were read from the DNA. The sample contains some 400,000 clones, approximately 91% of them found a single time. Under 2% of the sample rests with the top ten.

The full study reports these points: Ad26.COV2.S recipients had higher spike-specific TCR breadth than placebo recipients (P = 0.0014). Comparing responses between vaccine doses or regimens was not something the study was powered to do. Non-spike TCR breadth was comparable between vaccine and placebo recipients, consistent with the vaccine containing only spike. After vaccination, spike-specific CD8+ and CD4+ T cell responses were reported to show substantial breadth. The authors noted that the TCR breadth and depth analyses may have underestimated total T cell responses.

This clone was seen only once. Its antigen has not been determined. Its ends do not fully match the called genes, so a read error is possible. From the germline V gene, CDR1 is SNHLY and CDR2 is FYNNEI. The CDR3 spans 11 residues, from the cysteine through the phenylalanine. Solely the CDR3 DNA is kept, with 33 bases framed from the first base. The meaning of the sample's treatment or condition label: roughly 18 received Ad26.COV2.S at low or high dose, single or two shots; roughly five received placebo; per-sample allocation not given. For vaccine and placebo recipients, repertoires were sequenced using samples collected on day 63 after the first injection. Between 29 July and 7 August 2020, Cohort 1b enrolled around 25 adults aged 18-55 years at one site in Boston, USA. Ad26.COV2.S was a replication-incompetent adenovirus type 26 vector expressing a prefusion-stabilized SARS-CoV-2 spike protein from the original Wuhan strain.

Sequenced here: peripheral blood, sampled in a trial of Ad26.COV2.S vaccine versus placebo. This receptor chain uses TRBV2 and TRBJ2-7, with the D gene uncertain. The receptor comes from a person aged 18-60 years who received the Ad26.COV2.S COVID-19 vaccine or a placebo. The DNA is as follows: TGTGCCAGCACTGAAACCTACGAGCAGTACTTC. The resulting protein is CASTETYEQYF.